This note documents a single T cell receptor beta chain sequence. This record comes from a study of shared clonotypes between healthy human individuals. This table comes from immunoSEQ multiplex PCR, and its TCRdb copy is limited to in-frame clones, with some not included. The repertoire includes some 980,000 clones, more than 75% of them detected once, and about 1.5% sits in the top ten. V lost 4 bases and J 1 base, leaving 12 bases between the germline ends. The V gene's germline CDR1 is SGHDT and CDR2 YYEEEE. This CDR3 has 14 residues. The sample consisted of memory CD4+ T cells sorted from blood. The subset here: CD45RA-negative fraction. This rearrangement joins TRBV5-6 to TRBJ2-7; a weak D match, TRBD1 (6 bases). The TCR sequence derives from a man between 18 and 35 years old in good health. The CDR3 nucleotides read TGTGCCAGCAGCCGGGACATACTATCCTACGAGCAGTACTTC. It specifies CASSRDILSYEQYF.